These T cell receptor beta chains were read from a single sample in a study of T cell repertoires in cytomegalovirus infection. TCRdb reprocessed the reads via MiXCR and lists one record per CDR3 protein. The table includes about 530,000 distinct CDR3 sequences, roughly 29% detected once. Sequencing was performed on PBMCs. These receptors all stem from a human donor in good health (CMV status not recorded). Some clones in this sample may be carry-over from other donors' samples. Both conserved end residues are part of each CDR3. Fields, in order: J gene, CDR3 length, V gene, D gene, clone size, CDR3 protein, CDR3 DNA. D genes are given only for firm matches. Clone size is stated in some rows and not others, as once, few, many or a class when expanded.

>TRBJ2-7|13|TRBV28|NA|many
CASSFRGSGEQYF
TGTGCCAGCAGTTTTCGGGGTTCGGGCGAGCAGTACTTC
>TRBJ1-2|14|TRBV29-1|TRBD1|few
CSVGGGRGLFSYTF
TGCAGCGTTGGAGGTGGCAGGGGGCTTTTCAGCTACACCTTC
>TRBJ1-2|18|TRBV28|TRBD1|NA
CASSPHGQEHSTNYGYTF
TGTGCCAGCAGTCCGCACGGACAGGAACATTCTACTAACTATGGCTACACCTTC
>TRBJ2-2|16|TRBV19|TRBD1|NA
CASSMGQGAKTGELFF
TGTGCCAGTAGTATGGGACAGGGGGCGAAAACCGGGGAGCTGTTTTTT
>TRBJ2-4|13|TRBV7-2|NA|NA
CASSPGWSGIQYF
TGTGCCAGCAGCCCCGGCTGGTCAGGCATTCAGTACTTC
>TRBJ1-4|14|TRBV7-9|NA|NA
CASSLRAGNEKLFF
TGTGCCAGCAGCTTACGCGCTGGTAATGAAAAACTGTTTTTT
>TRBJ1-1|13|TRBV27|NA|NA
CASSLKGRIEAFF
TGTGCCAGCAGTTTAAAGGGCAGGATTGAAGCTTTCTTT
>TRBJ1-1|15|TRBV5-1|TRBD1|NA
CASSSGDRRNTEAFF
TGCGCCAGCAGCTCGGGGGACAGGAGGAACACTGAAGCTTTCTTT
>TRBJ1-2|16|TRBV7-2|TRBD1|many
CASSFPTGGGKGSYTF
TGTGCCAGCAGCTTCCCCACAGGGGGCGGTAAAGGGAGCTACACCTTC
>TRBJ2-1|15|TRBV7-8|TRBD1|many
CASSASPGGFGEQFF
TGTGCCAGCAGCGCGAGTCCAGGGGGCTTTGGGGAGCAGTTCTTC
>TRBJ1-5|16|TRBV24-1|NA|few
CATSDKNSDVEQPQHF
TGTGCCACCAGTGACAAAAACTCCGACGTCGAACAGCCCCAGCATTTT
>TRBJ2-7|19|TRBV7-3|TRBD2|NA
CASSSVRGKREGIAYEQYF
TGTGCCAGCAGCTCCGTAAGAGGGAAGCGGGAGGGCATTGCGTACGAGCAGTACTTC
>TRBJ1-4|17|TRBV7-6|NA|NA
CASSRTAPETTNEKLFF
TGTGCCAGCAGCCGAACGGCTCCCGAGACAACTAATGAAAAACTGTTTTTT
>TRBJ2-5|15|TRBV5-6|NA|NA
CASSLWVQDSTSQYF
TGTGCCAGCAGCTTGTGGGTTCAGGACAGCACGTCCCAGTACTTC
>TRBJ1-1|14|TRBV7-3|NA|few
CASSLQGGTTEAFF
TGTGCCAGCAGCTTACAGGGAGGGACGACTGAAGCTTTCTTT
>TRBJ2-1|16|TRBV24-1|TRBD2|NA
CATSYLAGRSYNEQFF
TGTGCCACCAGTTATCTAGCGGGAAGGTCCTACAATGAGCAGTTCTTC
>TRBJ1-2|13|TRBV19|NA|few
CASSGGQNYGYTF
TGTGCCAGTAGTGGAGGACAGAACTATGGCTACACCTTC
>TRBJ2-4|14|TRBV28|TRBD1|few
CASSQQGAKNIQYF
TGTGCCAGCAGTCAACAGGGGGCCAAAAACATTCAGTACTTC
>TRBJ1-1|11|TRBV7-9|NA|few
CASSKDPEAFF
TGTGCCAGCAGCAAGGACCCAGAAGCTTTCTTT
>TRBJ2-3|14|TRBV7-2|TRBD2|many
CASSAGGSTDTQYF
TGTGCCAGCAGCGCGGGAGGGAGCACAGATACGCAGTATTTT